This is a list of T cell receptor beta chains from one sample in a study of T-cell reconstitution after alpha-beta-depleted transplantation in children. One entry per CDR3 protein results from TCRdb running MiXCR on the PCR reads. The data contain some 29,000 distinct CDR3 sequences, 6.3% of them singletons. This specimen was PBMCs, mostly from graft donor cells, taken 180 days after TCRalphabeta/CD19-depleted stem cell transplant. These receptors were collected from a male patient under 18 who had a stem cell transplant for acute myeloid leukemia, so the T cells may come from the graft donor. Both conserved end residues are part of each CDR3. The order of the fields is D gene, J gene, clone size, V gene, CDR3 DNA, CDR3 protein. D genes are given only for firm matches. Clone sizes are given selectively: once, few, many, or a class where the clone is expanded.

TRBD2,TRBJ2-1,many,TRBV20-1,TGCAGTGCTACGGGAGGGGAGCAGTTCTTC,CSATGGEQFF
NA,TRBJ2-3,many,TRBV5-6,TGTGCCAGCAGCTTTGGGACCTACGCAGATACGCAGTATTTT,CASSFGTYADTQYF
NA,TRBJ1-1,many,TRBV5-8,TGTGCCAGCAGCTTTGGCCTCATGAACACTGAAGCTTTCTTT,CASSFGLMNTEAFF
NA,TRBJ2-3,once,TRBV20-1,TGCAGTGCTTGGGCCCAAGGGCCGGGTAGCACAGATACGCAGTATTTT,CSAWAQGPGSTDTQYF
TRBD2,TRBJ2-1,many,TRBV5-1,TGCGCCAGCAGCCCGGGACTAGCGGGGGGGCCGGGTGAGCAGTTCTTC,CASSPGLAGGPGEQFF
TRBD2,TRBJ2-4,NA,TRBV19,TGTGCCAGTAGTATACTAGCGGGAGTAGACATTCAGTACTTC,CASSILAGVDIQYF
TRBD1,TRBJ2-4,many,TRBV19,TGTGCCAGTAGTATAGGGACAGGGACCAAAAACATTCAGTACTTC,CASSIGTGTKNIQYF
TRBD1,TRBJ1-2,once,TRBV15,TGTGCCACCAGGCCGCAGGGGGGCCCAGCTAACTATGGCTACACCTTC,CATRPQGGPANYGYTF
TRBD2,TRBJ2-1,many,TRBV7-2,TGTGCCAGCAGCTTAGCACTAGCGAGCTACAATGAGCAGTTCTTC,CASSLALASYNEQFF
TRBD2,TRBJ2-1,many,TRBV5-4,TGTGCCAGCAGCTTGGGGGGGCTAGCGGGAGAGGGTGAGCAGTTCTTC,CASSLGGLAGEGEQFF
NA,TRBJ2-6,medium-sized,TRBV6-2/TRBV6-3,TGTGCCAGCAGTTACGTTGGGGTCCGGGCCAACGTCCTGACTTTC,CASSYVGVRANVLTF
TRBD2,TRBJ2-7,many,TRBV3-1,TGTGCCAGCAGCCCTACCCCGGGACTACTATCCTACGAGCAGTACTTC,CASSPTPGLLSYEQYF
TRBD1,TRBJ1-1,many,TRBV18,TGTGCCAGCTCACCTAATACAGGGGACACTGAAGCTTTCTTT,CASSPNTGDTEAFF
TRBD2,TRBJ2-1,many,TRBV5-6,TGTGCCAGCAGCCGCCCTAGCGGCCCCTACAATGAGCAGTTCTTC,CASSRPSGPYNEQFF
TRBD2,TRBJ2-1,many,TRBV7-2,TGTGCCAGCAGCTCATCCGGACTAGCGGGAGAAGTTCCCTACAATGAGCAGTTCTTC,CASSSSGLAGEVPYNEQFF
NA,TRBJ1-1,many,TRBV11-2,TGTGCCAGCAGCTTAGAGGGGGCCGGAGCTTTCTTT,CASSLEGAGAFF
TRBD1,TRBJ1-1,many,TRBV20-1,TGCAGTGCTAGTCCCATGGGACAGGTGAACACTGAAGCTTTCTTT,CSASPMGQVNTEAFF
TRBD1,TRBJ2-7,once,TRBV5-1,TGCGCCAGCAGCTCCGTGGGACAGGTCTACGAGCAGTACTTC,CASSSVGQVYEQYF
TRBD2,TRBJ2-1,many,TRBV12-3/TRBV12-4,TGTGCCAGCAGTTTAGGTGGGACTAGCGGGAGAAATGAGCAGTTCTTC,CASSLGGTSGRNEQFF
TRBD1,TRBJ2-2,many,TRBV12-3/TRBV12-4,TGTGCCACTCGACAGGGTGGCAACACCGGGGAGCTGTTTTTT,CATRQGGNTGELFF
NA,TRBJ2-7,many,TRBV7-6,TGTGCCAGCAGCCGTTGGGGAGTTGTTTCCTACGAGCAGTACTTC,CASSRWGVVSYEQYF
NA,TRBJ2-3,NA,TRBV10-1,TGCGCCAGCAGTGCCGAAAGACGCGGGACTCACACAGATACGCAGTATTTT,CASSAERRGTHTDTQYF
NA,TRBJ1-3,many,TRBV6-5,TGTGCCAGCGCCGACTCTGGAAACACCATATATTTT,CASADSGNTIYF
NA,TRBJ2-6,NA,TRBV6-1,TGTGCCAGCAGTGACAATGGGGGGCTTGGGGCCAACGTCCTGACTTTC,CASSDNGGLGANVLTF
TRBD1,TRBJ2-3,many,TRBV5-1,TGCGCCAGCAGCCCCCTGGGACAGGGAACGCAGTATTTT,CASSPLGQGTQYF
TRBD2,TRBJ2-7,many,TRBV5-1,TGCGCCAGCAGCTTGGGACTAGCGGGGGATTACGAGCAGTACTTC,CASSLGLAGDYEQYF
TRBD1,TRBJ1-1,many,TRBV6-5,TGTGCCAGCAAGATAGGGACAGTGAACACTGAAGCTTTCTTT,CASKIGTVNTEAFF
TRBD2,TRBJ2-3,many,TRBV28,TGTGCCAGCAGTAGAGCTAGCGGGGGCACAGATACGCAGTATTTT,CASSRASGGTDTQYF
NA,TRBJ2-5,many,TRBV12-3/TRBV12-4,TGTGCCAGCAGTTTCGGGAGACTGAAGAAAGAGACCCAGTACTTC,CASSFGRLKKETQYF
TRBD2,TRBJ2-7,many,TRBV7-2,TGTGCCAGCAGCTTAGCGGGCGGGGGTAGCTCCTACGAGCAGTACTTC,CASSLAGGGSSYEQYF
TRBD2,TRBJ2-1,many,TRBV15,TGTGCCACCAGCAGTCGACTAGCGGGAGGGCTGAATGAGCAGTTCTTC,CATSSRLAGGLNEQFF
TRBD1,TRBJ2-1,many,TRBV12-3/TRBV12-4,TGTGCCAGCATCTCGGACAGGGACAACAATGAGCAGTTCTTC,CASISDRDNNEQFF
NA,TRBJ2-3,many,TRBV24-1,TGTGCCACCAGTGATCTGGGGCCGGCAGATACGCAGTATTTT,CATSDLGPADTQYF
TRBD1,TRBJ2-1,many,TRBV24-1,TGTGCCACCAGTGATAATAACAGGGGAACCTACAATGAGCAGTTCTTC,CATSDNNRGTYNEQFF
NA,TRBJ1-1,many,TRBV20-1,TGCAGTGCTAGACGGGTGAACACTGAAGCTTTCTTT,CSARRVNTEAFF
TRBD2,TRBJ2-2,NA,TRBV6-5,TGTGCCAGCAGTTCCCCCGGACTAGCGGGAGGCCAGAACACCGGGGAGCTGTTTTTT,CASSSPGLAGGQNTGELFF
TRBD2,TRBJ2-7,many,TRBV19,TGTGCCAGTAGGGCTAGCGGTACCTACGAGCAGTACTTC,CASRASGTYEQYF
TRBD1,TRBJ1-5,many,TRBV5-5,TGTGCCAGCAGCCCCGGGACAGGGGGGTATCAGCCCCAGCATTTT,CASSPGTGGYQPQHF
NA,TRBJ2-5,many,TRBV14,TGTGCCAGCAGCCAAGTCCGAGAGACCCAGTACTTC,CASSQVRETQYF
NA,TRBJ2-1,many,TRBV6-2/TRBV6-3,TGTGCCAGCAGTTACTTCGGGAATGAGCAGTTCTTC,CASSYFGNEQFF
NA,TRBJ2-5,many,TRBV12-3/TRBV12-4,TGTGCCAGCAGTAGTAGACCGCTAAGCTTAGTCTGGGAGACCCAGTACTTC,CASSSRPLSLVWETQYF
NA,TRBJ2-7,many,TRBV7-9,TGTGCCAGCAGCTTAGAAGGGAGTGGGCTGGGGGAGCAGTACTTC,CASSLEGSGLGEQYF
NA,TRBJ2-3,many,TRBV29-1,TGCAGCGCCCTAGGACTGACAGATACGCAGTATTTT,CSALGLTDTQYF
NA,TRBJ1-1,many,TRBV7-8,TGTGCCAGCAGCTTAGTTAGGGGGAAAACTGAAGCTTTCTTT,CASSLVRGKTEAFF
NA,TRBJ2-7,medium-sized,TRBV12-3/TRBV12-4,TGTGCCAGCAGTTTAGAAAGATACGAGCAGTACTTC,CASSLERYEQYF
NA,TRBJ2-5,many,TRBV7-9,TGTGCCAGCAGCTTTTCGACAGTGTTGGAGACCCAGTACTTC,CASSFSTVLETQYF
TRBD1,TRBJ1-2,NA,TRBV12-3/TRBV12-4,TGTGCCAGCAGTTATAACAGGGGGCTTACTGGCTACACCTTC,CASSYNRGLTGYTF
NA,TRBJ2-1,many,TRBV28,TGTGCCAGCACCCGGGGACGGGGGCCCCACGGTGGCGGGCAGTTCTTC,CASTRGRGPHGGGQFF
NA,TRBJ2-1,many,TRBV6-1,TGTGCCAGCAGAAGCGCGCGAGCCTACAATGAGCAGTTCTTC,CASRSARAYNEQFF